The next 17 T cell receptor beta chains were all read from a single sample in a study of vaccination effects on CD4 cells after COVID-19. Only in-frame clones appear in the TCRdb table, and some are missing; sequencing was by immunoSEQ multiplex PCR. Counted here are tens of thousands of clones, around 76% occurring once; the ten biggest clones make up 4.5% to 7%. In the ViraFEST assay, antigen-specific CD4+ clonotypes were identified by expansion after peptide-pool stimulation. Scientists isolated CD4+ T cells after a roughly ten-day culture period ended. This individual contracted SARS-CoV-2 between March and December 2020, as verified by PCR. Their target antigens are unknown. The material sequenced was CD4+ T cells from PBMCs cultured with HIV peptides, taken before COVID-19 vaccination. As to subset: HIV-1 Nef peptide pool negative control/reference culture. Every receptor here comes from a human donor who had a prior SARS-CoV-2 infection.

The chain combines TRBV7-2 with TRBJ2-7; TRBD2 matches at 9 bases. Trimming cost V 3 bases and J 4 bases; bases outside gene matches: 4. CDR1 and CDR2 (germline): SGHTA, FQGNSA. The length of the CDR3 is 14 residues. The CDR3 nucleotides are TGTGCCAGCAGCTTGCGGGAGGGCGGTTACGAGCAGTACTTC. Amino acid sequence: CASSLREGGYEQYF.

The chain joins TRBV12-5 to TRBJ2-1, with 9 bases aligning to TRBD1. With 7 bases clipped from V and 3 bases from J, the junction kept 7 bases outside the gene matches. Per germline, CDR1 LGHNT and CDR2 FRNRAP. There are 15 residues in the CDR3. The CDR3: CASAPRTGVYNEQFF. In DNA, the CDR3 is TGTGCTAGTGCCCCTAGGACAGGGGTCTACAATGAGCAGTTCTTC.

The CDR3 DNA is TGCGCCAGCAGCCCGGAGGGATCCTCTAACTATGGCTACACCTTC. This gives the protein CASSPEGSSNYGYTF. The chain uses TRBV5-1 and TRBJ1-2; D gene ambiguous. Germline loops: CDR1 SGHRS, CDR2 YFSETQ. Trimming removed 4 bases at V and 0 bases at J, with 13 bases between. The CDR3 length is 15 residues.

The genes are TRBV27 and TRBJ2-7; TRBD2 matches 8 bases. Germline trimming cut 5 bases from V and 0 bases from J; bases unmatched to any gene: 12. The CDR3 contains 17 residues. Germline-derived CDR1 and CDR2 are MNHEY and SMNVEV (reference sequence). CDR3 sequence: CASSRGTRGVPSYEQYF. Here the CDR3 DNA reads TGTGCCAGCAGTCGAGGGACTAGAGGAGTCCCCTCCTACGAGCAGTACTTC.

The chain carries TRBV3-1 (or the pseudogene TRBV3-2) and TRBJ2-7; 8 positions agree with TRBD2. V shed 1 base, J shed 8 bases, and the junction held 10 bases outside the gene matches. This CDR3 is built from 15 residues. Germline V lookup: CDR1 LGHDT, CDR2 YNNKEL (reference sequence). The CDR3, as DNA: TGTGCCAGCAGCCAAGTAGAGTGGACTAGCTCCCAGCAGTACTTC. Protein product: CASSQVEWTSSQQYF.

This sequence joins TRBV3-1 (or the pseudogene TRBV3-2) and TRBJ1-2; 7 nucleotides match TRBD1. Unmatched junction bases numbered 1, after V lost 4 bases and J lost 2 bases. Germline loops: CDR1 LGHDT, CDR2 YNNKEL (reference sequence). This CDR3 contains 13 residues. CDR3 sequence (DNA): TGTGCCAGCAGCCTCAGGGGGAACTATGGCTACACCTTC. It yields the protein CASSLRGNYGYTF.

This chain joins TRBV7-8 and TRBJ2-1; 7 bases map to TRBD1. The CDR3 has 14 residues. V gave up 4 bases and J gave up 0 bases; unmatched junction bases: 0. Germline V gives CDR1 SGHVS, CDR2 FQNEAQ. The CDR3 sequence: CASSWDSSYNEQFF. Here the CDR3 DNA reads TGTGCCAGCAGCTGGGACAGCTCCTACAATGAGCAGTTCTTC. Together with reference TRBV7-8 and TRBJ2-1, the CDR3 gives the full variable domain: GAGVSQSPRYKVAKRGQDVALRCDPISGHVSLFWYQQALGQGPEFLTYFQNEAQLDKSGLPSDRFFAERPEGSVSTLKIQRTQQEDSAVYLCASSWDSSYNEQFFGPGTRLTVL.

The CDR3 DNA follows: TGCGCCAGCAGCCCGTCACAGGGGCGGACTGAAGCTTTCTTT. Its translation is CASSPSQGRTEAFF. V gene TRBV5-1 combines with J gene TRBJ1-1; 7 bases align to TRBD1. The V gene's germline CDR1 is SGHRS and CDR2 YFSETQ. J lost 5 bases, V lost 4 bases, and 8 bases had no gene match. CDR3 size: 14 residues.

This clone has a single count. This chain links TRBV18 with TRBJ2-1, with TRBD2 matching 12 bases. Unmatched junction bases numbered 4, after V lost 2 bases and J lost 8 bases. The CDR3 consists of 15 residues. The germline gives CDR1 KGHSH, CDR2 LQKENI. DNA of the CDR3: TGTGCCAGCTCACCATCTAGCGGGAGGGGGCATGAGCAGTTCTTC. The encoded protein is CASSPSSGRGHEQFF.

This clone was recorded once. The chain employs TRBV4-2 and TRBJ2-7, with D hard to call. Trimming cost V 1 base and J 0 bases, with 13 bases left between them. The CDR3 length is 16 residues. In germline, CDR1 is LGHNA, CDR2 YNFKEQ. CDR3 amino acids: CASSQVISVYSYEQYF. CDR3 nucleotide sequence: TGTGCCAGCAGCCAAGTTATCTCGGTTTACTCCTACGAGCAGTACTTC.

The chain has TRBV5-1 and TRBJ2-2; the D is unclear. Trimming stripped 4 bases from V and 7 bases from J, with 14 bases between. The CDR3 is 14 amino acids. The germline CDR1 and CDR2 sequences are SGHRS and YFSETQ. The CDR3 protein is CASSLTILGGELFF. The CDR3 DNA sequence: TGCGCCAGCAGCCTCACGATTCTGGGCGGGGAGCTGTTTTTT.

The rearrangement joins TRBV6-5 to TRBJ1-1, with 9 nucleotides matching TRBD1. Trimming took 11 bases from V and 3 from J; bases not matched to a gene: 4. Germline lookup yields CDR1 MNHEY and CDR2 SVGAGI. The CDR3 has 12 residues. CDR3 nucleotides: TGTGCCGGGACAGGGCGTCACACTGAAGCTTTCTTT. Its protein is CAGTGRHTEAFF.

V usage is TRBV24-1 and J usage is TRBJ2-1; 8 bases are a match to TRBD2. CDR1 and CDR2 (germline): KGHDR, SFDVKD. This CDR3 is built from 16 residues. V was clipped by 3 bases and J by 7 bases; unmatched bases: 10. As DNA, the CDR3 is TGTGCCACCAGTGATCCACGGGGGGGCCCCTTGAATGAGCAGTTCTTC. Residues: CATSDPRGGPLNEQFF.

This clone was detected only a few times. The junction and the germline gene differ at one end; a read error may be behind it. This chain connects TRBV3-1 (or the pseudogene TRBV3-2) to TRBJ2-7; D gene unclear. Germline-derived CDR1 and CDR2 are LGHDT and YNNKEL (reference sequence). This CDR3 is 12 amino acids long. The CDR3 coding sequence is TGTGCCAGCAGCCAAGATGTTCGGACCCCATCGTTC. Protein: CASSQDVRTPSF.

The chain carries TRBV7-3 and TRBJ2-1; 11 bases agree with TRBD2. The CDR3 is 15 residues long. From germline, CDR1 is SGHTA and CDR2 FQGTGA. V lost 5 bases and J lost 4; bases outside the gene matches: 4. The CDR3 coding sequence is TGTGCCAGCAGCGTTAGCGGGGGGGGGTACAATGAGCAGTTCTTC. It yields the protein CASSVSGGGYNEQFF.

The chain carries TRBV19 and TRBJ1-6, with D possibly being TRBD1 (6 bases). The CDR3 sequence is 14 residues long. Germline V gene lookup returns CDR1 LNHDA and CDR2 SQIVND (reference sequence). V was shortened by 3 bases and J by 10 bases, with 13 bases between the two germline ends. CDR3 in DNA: TGTGCCAGTAGTATTGGCAGGGGAGAGTCACCCCTCCACTTT. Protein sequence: CASSIGRGESPLHF.

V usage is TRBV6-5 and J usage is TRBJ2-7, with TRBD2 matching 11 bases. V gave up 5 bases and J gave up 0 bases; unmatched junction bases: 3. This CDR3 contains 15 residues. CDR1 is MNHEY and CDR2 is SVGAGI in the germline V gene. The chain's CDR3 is CASSKGLAASYEQYF. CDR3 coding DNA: TGTGCCAGCAGTAAGGGACTAGCGGCCTCCTACGAGCAGTACTTC.